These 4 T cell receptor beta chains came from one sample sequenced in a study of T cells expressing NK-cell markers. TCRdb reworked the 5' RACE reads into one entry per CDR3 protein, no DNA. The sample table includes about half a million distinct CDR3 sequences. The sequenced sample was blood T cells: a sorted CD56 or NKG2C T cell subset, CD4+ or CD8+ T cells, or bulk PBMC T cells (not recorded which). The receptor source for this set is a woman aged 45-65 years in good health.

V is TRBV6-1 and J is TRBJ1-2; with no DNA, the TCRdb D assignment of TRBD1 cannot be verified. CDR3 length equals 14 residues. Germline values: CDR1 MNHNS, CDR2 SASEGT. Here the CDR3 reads CASSAGTGGTGYTF.

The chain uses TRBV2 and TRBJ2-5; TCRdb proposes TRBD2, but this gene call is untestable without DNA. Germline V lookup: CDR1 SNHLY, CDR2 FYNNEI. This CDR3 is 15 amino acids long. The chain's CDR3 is CASRLAGGGRKTQYF.

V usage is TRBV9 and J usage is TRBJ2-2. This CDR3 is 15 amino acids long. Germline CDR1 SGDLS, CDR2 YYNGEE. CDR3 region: CASSVLAANTGELFF.

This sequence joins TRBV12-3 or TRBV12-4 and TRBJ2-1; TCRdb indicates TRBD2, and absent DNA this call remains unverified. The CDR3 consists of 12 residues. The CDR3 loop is CASRGGNNEQFF.